These 23 T cell receptor beta chains were all obtained from the same sample, sequenced in a study of regulatory T cells in long-lasting Graves disease. The TCR beta library used iRepertoire HTBI primers with Arm-PCR amplification of CDR3. MiXCR was run by TCRdb on the multiplex PCR reads, yielding one entry per CDR3 protein. Of hundreds of thousands of distinct CDR3 sequences in the sample, about 16% were seen once. Time point here: newly diagnosed GD, antithyroid drugs for less than 3 months. PBMC-extracted RNA yielded the TCR library. Material: peripheral blood mononuclear cells (PBMCs), obtained at new diagnosis, from a patient treated with antithyroid drugs. These TCRs come from a female donor with Graves disease.

This clonotype has ten or more counts. This rearrangement joins TRBV7-9 to TRBJ1-3, with D unclear. The CDR3 covers 18 residues. V dropped 4 bases and J dropped 2 bases, with 21 bases sitting between them. In germline, CDR1 is SEHNR, CDR2 FQNEAQ (reference sequence). In DNA form, the CDR3 reads TGTGCCAGCAGCTCCATCTTCCCCGACATAACCCCTGGAAACACCATATATTTT. It is translated as CASSSIFPDITPGNTIYF.

Details on this clonotype: A much larger clonotype is one base distant, so this may be a read error. V gene TRBV6-1 combines with J gene TRBJ2-1, with D hard to call. Germline V lookup: CDR1 MNHNS, CDR2 SASEGT. This CDR3 is built from 14 residues. CDR3 loop: CASLATRSHNEQFF. The CDR3 DNA sequence: TGTGCCAGCCTTGCTACCCGCTCCCACAATGAGCAGTTCTTC.

Ten or more counts support this clonotype. The V gene is TRBV28, the J gene TRBJ2-6, with unresolved D. V was shortened by 3 bases and J by 2 bases, with 2 bases between the two germline ends. This CDR3 region has 13 residues. In germline, CDR1 is MDHEN, CDR2 SYDVKM. The CDR3 DNA reads TGTGCCAGCAGTTTCACTGGGGCCAACGTCCTGACTTTC. Protein sequence: CASSFTGANVLTF.

CDR3 loop: CSASNAGGSYEQYF. CDR3 nucleotides: TGCAGTGCTAGTAACGCAGGGGGATCCTACGAGCAGTACTTC. V and J are TRBV20-1 and TRBJ2-7; TRBD1 matches at 7 bases. CDR1 is DFQATT and CDR2 is SNEGSKA in the germline V gene (reference sequence). J was trimmed by 1 base and V by 3 bases; bases with no gene match: 6. The CDR3 contains 14 residues.

This clonotype was observed many times. This rearrangement joins TRBV5-5 to TRBJ1-1; TRBD1 is a possible D gene (5 bases). Germline CDR1 SGHKS, CDR2 YYEKEE (reference sequence). The V and J ends lost 0 bases and 2 bases respectively, with 14 bases between them. This CDR3 is built from 16 residues. The chain's CDR3 is CASSLGTRASNTEAFF. Written as DNA, the CDR3 is TGTGCCAGCAGCTTGGGGACCAGGGCCTCAAACACTGAAGCTTTCTTT.

This clonotype was seen at least ten times. The rearrangement links TRBV6-1 to TRBJ1-1; no clear D. V dropped 6 bases and J dropped 3 bases, with 17 bases sitting between them. CDR1 MNHNS and CDR2 SASEGT come from the germline V gene. The CDR3 totals 15 residues. The CDR3 sequence is CASRMTVFGDTEAFF. The CDR3 DNA reads as TGTGCCAGCAGAATGACCGTATTCGGAGACACTGAAGCTTTCTTT.

Ten or more counts support this clonotype. The chain recombines TRBV20-1 with TRBJ2-1, with D possibly TRBD1 on 6 matching bases. Between the trimmed V and J ends, which lost 2 bases and 3 bases, there was a span of 14 bases. The length of the CDR3 is 15 residues. Germline CDR1 reads DFQATT; CDR2 reads SNEGSKA (reference sequence). In DNA, the CDR3 is TGCAGTGCTAGAAGCCAGAGGGGGATCTACAATGAGCAGTTCTTC. Its translation is CSARSQRGIYNEQFF.

This clonotype was seen ten or more times. This rearrangement joins TRBV28 to TRBJ2-5; possibly TRBD1 for D (5 bases). The CDR3 has 14 amino acids. Germline CDR1 reads MDHEN; CDR2 reads SYDVKM. Between the trimmed V and J ends, which lost 2 bases and 5 bases, there was a span of 12 bases. This CDR3 is CASSLGPGLETQYF. As DNA, the CDR3 is TGTGCCAGCAGTTTAGGGCCAGGGTTGGAGACCCAGTACTTC. Full variable domain (rest looked up from reference TRBV28 and TRBJ2-5): DVKVTQSSRYLVKRTGEKVFLECVQDMDHENMFWYRQDPGLGLRLIYFSYDVKMKEKGDIPEGYSVSREKKERFSLILESASTNQTSMYLCASSLGPGLETQYFGPGTRLLVL.

There are many counts of this clonotype. The chain carries TRBV7-9 and TRBJ2-1; maybe TRBD1 (6 bases). The CDR3 contains 13 residues. In germline, CDR1 is SEHNR, CDR2 FQNEAQ (reference sequence). V was trimmed by 9 bases and J by 7 bases, leaving 16 bases between them. The CDR3 reads CASYDGGGNEQFF. The CDR3 DNA reads TGTGCCAGTTACGATGGGGGCGGGAATGAGCAGTTCTTC.

This clonotype was seen more than once but under ten times. The chain has TRBV15 and TRBJ2-5, with D hard to call. Trimming took 1 base from V and 5 from J, leaving 11 bases between them. The CDR3 consists of 14 residues. Germline CDR1 LNHNV, CDR2 YYDKDF (reference sequence). The chain's CDR3 is CATSRVSAQETQYF. CDR3 DNA: TGTGCCACCAGCAGAGTGAGCGCCCAGGAGACCCAGTACTTC.

The V gene is TRBV28, the J gene TRBJ1-1; unclear D gene. Between the trimmed V and J ends, which lost 6 bases and 1 base, there was a span of 12 bases. CDR1 MDHEN and CDR2 SYDVKM come from the germline V gene. The CDR3 spans 14 residues. CDR3 bases: TGTGCCAGCAGCTTAGGACCGGCGAACACTGAAGCTTTCTTT. It is translated as CASSLGPANTEAFF.

This clonotype was found many times. The rearrangement joins TRBV20-1 to TRBJ2-3; 8 bases are shared with TRBD2. CDR1 is DFQATT and CDR2 is SNEGSKA in the germline V gene (reference sequence). The CDR3 is 15 residues long. J lost 0 bases, V lost 6 bases, and 8 bases had no gene match. The CDR3 spells CSAQSGSGSTDTQYF. The CDR3 region has the DNA TGCAGTGCGCAAAGCGGGAGTGGTAGCACAGATACGCAGTATTTT.

This clonotype was counted once. Since a much larger clone is just one base distant, this may be a read error. This chain uses TRBV3-1 with TRBJ1-1, with unresolved D. V gave up 1 base and J gave up 0 bases, with 12 bases separating them. The CDR3 runs to 16 residues. Germline V CDR1 and CDR2: LGHDT, YNNKEL (reference sequence). The CDR3 loop reads CASSQADWYVNTEAFF. The DNA of the CDR3 is TGTGCCAGCAGCCAAGCGGACTGGTACGTGAACACTGAAGCTTTCTTT.

The V and J genes are TRBV19 and TRBJ1-4; D unclear. The CDR3 sequence is 14 residues long. V was shortened by 6 bases and J by 6 bases, with 14 bases between the two germline ends. Germline V gives CDR1 LNHDA, CDR2 SQIVND (reference sequence). The CDR3 sequence is CASSRGGEYEKLFF. DNA of the CDR3: TGTGCCAGTAGCAGAGGTGGGGAGTATGAAAAACTGTTTTTT.

Comment on this clonotype: A junction boundary mismatches the germline segment, possibly from a read error. The rearrangement uses TRBV11-2 and TRBJ2-7; TRBD2 matches at 7 bases. This CDR3 has 13 amino acids. Germline CDR1 reads SGHAT; CDR2 reads FQNNGV. The CDR3 sequence: CAGSSSGAYEQYF. The CDR3 nucleotides read TGTGCCGGCAGCTCTAGCGGAGCCTACGAGCAGTACTTC.

The chain joins TRBV7-2 to TRBJ2-7, with 8 bases aligning to TRBD2. J was trimmed by 0 bases and V by 5 bases; bases with no gene match: 6. In germline, CDR1 is SGHTA, CDR2 FQGNSA. There are 15 residues in the CDR3. The CDR3 bases are TGTGCCAGCAGCCACCCCGGGACTAGCTCCTACGAGCAGTACTTC. It codes for CASSHPGTSSYEQYF.

J is TRBJ1-5 and V is TRBV3-1; 9 nucleotides align to TRBD1. In germline, CDR1 is LGHDT, CDR2 YNNKEL (reference sequence). The CDR3 runs 17 residues. With 4 bases clipped from V and 8 bases from J, the junction kept 15 bases outside the gene matches. The CDR3 spells CASSPTTGTGPPEPQHF. The DNA of the CDR3 is TGTGCCAGCAGCCCAACTACCGGGACAGGGCCCCCAGAGCCCCAGCATTTT.

This clonotype was seen many times. The rearrangement links TRBV3-1 to TRBJ2-7; D unclear. This CDR3 is built from 14 residues. Germline V CDR1 and CDR2: LGHDT, YNNKEL (reference sequence). Trimming cost V 0 bases and J 2 bases, with 8 bases left between them. The CDR3 DNA is TGTGCCAGCAGCCAAGATGGTCCCCCCTACGAGCAGTACTTC. Amino acid sequence: CASSQDGPPYEQYF.

This sequence joins TRBV20-1 and TRBJ2-7; D call uncertain. Trimming pared 5 bases from V and 7 bases from J, leaving 15 bases between. Germline V gene sequence: CDR1 DFQATT, CDR2 SNEGSKA (reference sequence). This CDR3 region has 12 residues. CDR3 coding DNA: TGCAGTGCTCCCGGTCCTGCTCGGGAGCAGTACTTC. Translation gives CSAPGPAREQYF.

This clonotype was counted at least ten times. The chain recombines TRBV2 with TRBJ1-2, with TRBD1 matching over 8 bases. The CDR3 is 15 amino acids. V gave up 5 bases and J gave up 1 base; unmatched junction bases: 6. Germline CDR1 and CDR2: SNHLY and FYNNEI. The CDR3, as DNA: TGTGCCAGCAGTCAACAGGGGGAGATTAACTATGGCTACACCTTC. This codes for CASSQQGEINYGYTF.

This clonotype was seen many times. The chain joins TRBV24-1 to TRBJ1-1; 8 nucleotides align to TRBD1. CDR1 is KGHDR, CDR2 SFDVKD, per germline. The ends lost 7 bases at V and 3 bases at J; junction bases unmatched: 9. This CDR3 is 15 amino acids long. The CDR3 DNA sequence: TGTGCCACCAGCCCGACAGGGGCCAGGCACACTGAAGCTTTCTTT. Amino acid sequence: CATSPTGARHTEAFF.

Ten or more counts support this clonotype. The chain carries TRBV4-3 and TRBJ2-7, with D tentatively TRBD2 (5 bases). The CDR3 is 15 residues long. V was trimmed by 2 bases and J by 4 bases, leaving 15 bases between them. Germline V gene data show CDR1 as LGHNA and CDR2 as YSLEER. CDR3 amino acids: CASSQTRSVAYEQYF. CDR3 in DNA: TGCGCCAGCAGCCAAACTCGTAGCGTGGCGTACGAGCAGTACTTC.

There are many counts of this clonotype. The J gene is TRBJ1-2, the V gene TRBV3-1; no clear D gene. CDR1 and CDR2 (germline): LGHDT, YNNKEL (reference sequence). V was shortened by 1 base and J by 8 bases, with 8 bases between the two germline ends. This CDR3 region has 12 residues. The CDR3 loop reads CASSQGLGGYTF. The CDR3 DNA follows: TGTGCCAGCAGCCAAGGTCTGGGAGGCTACACCTTC.